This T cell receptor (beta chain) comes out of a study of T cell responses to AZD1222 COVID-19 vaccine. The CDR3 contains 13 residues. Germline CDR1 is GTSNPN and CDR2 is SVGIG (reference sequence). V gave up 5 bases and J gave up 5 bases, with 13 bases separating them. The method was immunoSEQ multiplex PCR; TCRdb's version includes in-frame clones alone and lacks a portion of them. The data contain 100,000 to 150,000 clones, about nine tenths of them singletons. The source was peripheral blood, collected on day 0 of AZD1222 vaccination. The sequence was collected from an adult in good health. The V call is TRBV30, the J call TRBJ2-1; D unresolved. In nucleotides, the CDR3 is TGTGCCTGGGTGGGATTCGACCACAATGAGCAGTTCTTC. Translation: CAWVGFDHNEQFF.